Following are 28 T cell receptor beta chains from one sample sequenced in a study of control samples from healthy donors and cancer patients. Using immunoSEQ multiplex PCR, the repertoire was profiled, and TCRdb retains in-frame clones only, with some absent. The data contain 70,000 to 80,000 clones, about nine tenths of them singletons. What was sequenced was PBMCs. The source is a woman in her forties or fifties with colorectal cancer.

This chain connects TRBV19 to TRBJ1-1; 8 nucleotides match TRBD1. The germline V gene encodes CDR1 LNHDA and CDR2 SQIVND (reference sequence). The CDR3 extends over 14 amino acids. V gave up 3 bases and J gave up 5 bases; unmatched junction bases: 5. The CDR3 region is CASSMLQGGTEAFF. CDR3 nucleotide sequence: TGTGCCAGTAGTATGCTACAGGGGGGGACTGAAGCTTTCTTT.

DNA of the CDR3: TGTGCCAGCAGCAGGGACAGGGCCTACGAGCAGTACGTC. It specifies CASSRDRAYEQYV. The genes are TRBV6-1 and TRBJ2-7; 9 bases fit TRBD1. CDR3 length: 13 residues. CDR1 and CDR2 from the germline V gene are MNHNS and SASEGT. Trimming cost V 6 bases and J 2 bases; bases outside gene matches: 2.

The rearrangement links TRBV19 to TRBJ1-2; TRBD1 agrees at 8 bases. The V and J ends lost 6 bases and 9 bases, in that order; junction bases with no gene match: 9. Germline loops: CDR1 LNHDA, CDR2 SQIVND (reference sequence). The CDR3 consists of 13 residues. The chain's CDR3 is CASSPDRVSSYTF. The CDR3 DNA is TGTGCCAGTAGCCCGGACAGGGTATCCAGCTACACCTTC.

The gene calls are TRBV7-9 and TRBJ1-6; D unresolved. Trimming shortened V by 1 base and J by 7 bases, and 11 bases separated the two germline ends. From germline, CDR1 is SEHNR and CDR2 FQNEAQ (reference sequence). The CDR3 totals 15 residues. CDR3 in amino acids: CASSLGETGNSPLHF. DNA for the CDR3: TGTGCCAGCAGCTTAGGGGAGACTGGCAATTCACCCCTCCACTTT.

This clone was found a few times. The chain employs TRBV5-1 and TRBJ1-3; 8 bases map to TRBD1. V was pared by 4 bases and J by 4 bases, with 7 bases of the junction left unmatched. Germline V gene data show CDR1 as SGHRS and CDR2 as YFSETQ. The CDR3 is made up of 15 amino acids. In DNA form, the CDR3 reads TGCGCCAGCAGCGCCGGGACAGGTGAAGGAAACACCATATATTTT. This encodes CASSAGTGEGNTIYF. Based on the CDR3 plus reference TRBV5-1 and TRBJ1-3, the full variable domain is KAGVTQTPRYLIKTRGQQVTLSCSPISGHRSVSWYQQTPGQGLQFLFEYFSETQRNKGNFPGRFSGRQFSNSRSEMNVSTLELGDSALYLCASSAGTGEGNTIYFGEGSWLTVV.

V and J are TRBV4-3 and TRBJ2-2; possibly TRBD2 for D (6 bases). CDR1 and CDR2 (germline): LGHNA, YSLEER. CDR3 length: 18 amino acids. The ends were cut back, 0 bases at V and 2 bases at J, with 16 bases in the middle. The DNA for the CDR3 is TGCGCCAGCAGCCAAGACGTGGGTAGCGGCGGCAACACCGGGGAGCTGTTTTTT. Its protein product is CASSQDVGSGGNTGELFF.

The chain combines TRBV10-2 with TRBJ2-1; TRBD2 matches at 8 bases. Germline lookup yields CDR1 WSHSY and CDR2 SAAADI. The CDR3 extends over 14 amino acids. J gave up 2 bases and V 8 bases, and 5 bases lay outside the gene matches. CDR3 in amino acids: CASRSGVAYNEQFF. The CDR3 DNA follows: TGCGCCAGCCGTAGCGGGGTAGCCTACAATGAGCAGTTCTTC.

The genes are TRBV27 and TRBJ2-3; 11 bases match TRBD2. CDR1 MNHEY and CDR2 SMNVEV come from the germline V gene (reference sequence). The V segment lost 6 bases and the J segment 2 bases; nucleotides outside the gene matches: 10. This CDR3 is built from 17 residues. The CDR3 loop is CASRTSGALGNTDTQYF. The CDR3 DNA sequence: TGTGCCAGCAGGACTAGCGGGGCCCTTGGGAACACAGATACGCAGTATTTT.

V usage is TRBV28 and J usage is TRBJ2-3, with a tentative D call TRBD2 (6 bases). The length of the CDR3 is 15 residues. V was shortened by 4 bases and J by 4 bases, with 15 bases between the two germline ends. Germline V CDR1 and CDR2: MDHEN, SYDVKM. The chain's CDR3 is CASSSWGDFADTQYF. CDR3 nucleotides: TGTGCCAGCAGTTCCTGGGGGGACTTCGCAGATACGCAGTATTTT.

This chain uses TRBV4-3 with TRBJ1-1; D uncertain. Trimming shortened V by 1 base and J by 8 bases, and 11 bases separated the two germline ends. Germline V lookup: CDR1 LGHNA, CDR2 YSLEER. There are 13 residues in the CDR3. Here the CDR3 DNA reads TGCGCCAGCAGCCAAGGTCGTGGACTAGAAGCTTTCTTT. It yields the protein CASSQGRGLEAFF.

The V call is TRBV4-3, the J call TRBJ1-1; no definite D call. The CDR3 covers 19 residues. CDR1 is LGHNA, CDR2 YSLEER, per germline. Trimming stripped 0 bases from V and 1 base from J, with 21 bases between. CDR3 in amino acids: CASSQDLGGHSRANTEAFF. CDR3 in DNA: TGCGCCAGCAGCCAAGATCTTGGTGGGCACTCGAGGGCGAACACTGAAGCTTTCTTT.

The genes are TRBV28 and TRBJ2-5; no clear D. Germline lookup yields CDR1 MDHEN and CDR2 SYDVKM. This CDR3 contains 13 residues. V dropped 5 bases and J dropped 2 bases, with 9 bases sitting between them. CDR3 DNA sequence: TGTGCCAGCAGTCGACTCGTACAAGAGACCCAGTACTTC. Amino acids: CASSRLVQETQYF.

V gene TRBV5-1 combines with J gene TRBJ2-5; 8 bases are shared with TRBD2. CDR3 length: 16 amino acids. V was pared by 3 bases and J by 4 bases, with 11 bases of the junction left unmatched. Germline loops: CDR1 SGHRS, CDR2 YFSETQ. The CDR3, as DNA: TGCGCCAGCAGCTCGGCCCCGGGGGGGCCGGGAGAGACCCAGTACTTC. Translation gives CASSSAPGGPGETQYF.

The V gene is TRBV4-3, the J gene TRBJ2-1; D is possibly TRBD2 (6 bases). V lost 0 bases and J lost 4, with 10 bases in between. The CDR3 consists of 15 residues. CDR1 is LGHNA, CDR2 YSLEER, per germline. CDR3 region: CASSQDPGEYNEQFF. DNA of the CDR3: TGCGCCAGCAGCCAAGACCCGGGGGAGTACAATGAGCAGTTCTTC.

This chain connects TRBV25-1 to TRBJ1-6, with a weak D call TRBD1 (5 bases). This CDR3 is 14 amino acids long. Germline CDR1 is MGHDK and CDR2 is SYGVNS. The ends were cut back, 7 bases at V and 6 bases at J, with 13 bases in the middle. CDR3 sequence: CASIDRGGNSPLHF. In DNA, the CDR3 is TGTGCCAGCATCGATCGGGGGGGTAATTCACCCCTCCACTTT.

The chain recombines TRBV10-3 with TRBJ1-1; TRBD1 might be the D (6 bases). CDR1 is ENHRY, CDR2 SYGVKD, per germline. V was pared by 6 bases and J by 6 bases, with 23 bases between. This CDR3 is 16 amino acids long. CDR3 nucleotides: TGTGCCATCAGGAAACAGGGAGGACAACTGGTGGCTGAAGCTTTCTTT. Amino acids: CAIRKQGGQLVAEAFF.

The chain combines TRBV7-2 with TRBJ2-5; 13 nucleotides align to TRBD2. The germline V gene encodes CDR1 SGHTA and CDR2 FQGNSA. Trimming at V came to 6 bases and at J to 2 bases, leaving 6 bases not matched to a gene. The CDR3 covers 16 residues. This CDR3 is CASSPGLAGVQETQYF. In DNA form, the CDR3 reads TGTGCCAGCAGTCCAGGACTAGCGGGGGTACAAGAGACCCAGTACTTC.

The chain recombines TRBV19 with TRBJ1-3; D is undetermined. V was cut by 3 bases and J by 0 bases, with 9 bases left in between. This CDR3 spans 15 amino acids. Germline CDR1 is LNHDA and CDR2 is SQIVND (reference sequence). The CDR3 is CASSIGSSSGNTIYF. The CDR3 nucleotides are TGTGCCAGTAGTATCGGCAGTTCCTCTGGAAACACCATATATTTT.

The V and J genes are TRBV5-5 and TRBJ1-3, with D unclear. Looked up from germline, CDR1 is SGHKS and CDR2 is YYEKEE (reference sequence). The CDR3 runs 14 residues. Trimming pared 3 bases from V and 2 bases from J, leaving 9 bases between. CDR3 DNA: TGTGCCAGCAGCTCCCCGGGGACTGGAAACACCATATATTTT. It is translated as CASSSPGTGNTIYF.

This clone was observed once. The chain couples TRBV12-5 to TRBJ1-2; 8 bases are a match to TRBD1. The germline CDR1 and CDR2 sequences are LGHNT and FRNRAP. This CDR3 contains 14 residues. The V segment lost 7 bases and the J segment 2 bases; nucleotides outside the gene matches: 6. The CDR3 region has the DNA TGTGCTAGTGCCCAGGGGGCGAGAAACTATGGCTACACCTTC. Translating gives CASAQGARNYGYTF. Full variable domain (rest looked up from reference TRBV12-5 and TRBJ1-2): DARVTQTPRHKVTEMGQEVTMRCQPILGHNTVFWYRQTMMQGLELLAYFRNRAPLDDSGMPKDRFSAEMPDATLATLKIQPSEPRDSAVYFCASAQGARNYGYTFGSGTRLTVV.

The rearrangement uses TRBV6-1 and TRBJ1-3, with D uncertain. Between the trimmed V and J ends, which lost 1 base and 9 bases, there was a span of 16 bases. This CDR3 spans 15 amino acids. The V gene's germline CDR1 is MNHNS and CDR2 SASEGT. CDR3 region: CASSEGTGWVGTIYF. The CDR3 DNA is TGTGCCAGCAGTGAAGGGACGGGATGGGTCGGCACCATATATTTT.

The chain combines TRBV6-2 or TRBV6-3 with TRBJ1-4; 9 bases are a match to TRBD1. The V gene's germline CDR1 is MNHEY and CDR2 SVGEGT. The V gene end was trimmed by 5 bases and the J gene end by 7 bases; junction bases not matched to a gene: 5. This CDR3 has 14 residues. The CDR3 loop reads CASSKQGAGEKLFF. The CDR3 DNA reads TGTGCCAGCAGTAAACAGGGGGCAGGTGAAAAACTGTTTTTT.

The chain is built from TRBV5-1 and TRBJ1-6; TRBD1 agrees at 7 bases. V gave up 4 bases and J gave up 7 bases; unmatched junction bases: 5. The CDR3 sequence is 14 residues long. Germline lookup yields CDR1 SGHRS and CDR2 YFSETQ. The CDR3 protein is CASSPDRVNSPLHF. The CDR3 coding sequence is TGCGCCAGCAGCCCTGACAGGGTAAATTCACCCCTCCACTTT.

The chain has TRBV2 and TRBJ2-7, with D uncertain. The CDR3 is 15 residues long. Trimming took 3 bases from V and 2 from J, leaving 14 bases between them. Germline assignment: CDR1 SNHLY and CDR2 FYNNEI. This CDR3 is CASSEWSGLAYEQYV. The CDR3 DNA sequence: TGTGCCAGCAGTGAGTGGTCAGGTCTAGCCTACGAGCAGTACGTC.

The V and J genes are TRBV27 and TRBJ1-1; D is unclear. Germline V CDR1 and CDR2: MNHEY, SMNVEV (reference sequence). The CDR3 runs 13 residues. Between the trimmed V and J ends, which lost 5 bases and 5 bases, there was a span of 12 bases. The CDR3 DNA reads as TGTGCCAGCAGTGAAGGAATGGGGACTGAAGCTTTCTTT. This gives the protein CASSEGMGTEAFF.

The DNA of the CDR3 is TGTGCCAGCAGCGTAGGAACAGCGGGGTTGGCGGAGCTGTTTTTT. Translation: CASSVGTAGLAELFF. V and J are TRBV9 and TRBJ2-2; 7 bases map to TRBD2. The junction had 9 bases not matched to a gene; V was cut back by 0 bases and J by 10 bases. The germline V gene has CDR1 SGDLS and CDR2 YYNGEE. There are 15 residues in the CDR3.

The chain carries TRBV19 and TRBJ1-2, with TRBD1 matching over 7 bases. This CDR3 has 16 amino acids. The trim removed 5 bases at V and 7 bases at J, leaving 16 bases unmatched. Germline values: CDR1 LNHDA, CDR2 SQIVND (reference sequence). This CDR3 reads CASSPRDSPSSGGYTF. The CDR3 bases are TGTGCCAGTAGTCCCCGGGACAGCCCCTCATCTGGTGGCTACACCTTC.

Concerning this clone: Other DNA sequences in this specimen translate into the identical CDR3. The chain joins TRBV5-1 to TRBJ2-5; 11 nucleotides align to TRBD2. The CDR3 consists of 16 residues. V shed 4 bases, J shed 5 bases, and the junction held 10 bases outside the gene matches. The germline V gene has CDR1 SGHRS and CDR2 YFSETQ. The DNA for the CDR3 is TGCGCCAGCAGCAGAGGTAGCGGGGGGGCCTGGGAGACCCAGTACTTC. Protein product: CASSRGSGGAWETQYF.